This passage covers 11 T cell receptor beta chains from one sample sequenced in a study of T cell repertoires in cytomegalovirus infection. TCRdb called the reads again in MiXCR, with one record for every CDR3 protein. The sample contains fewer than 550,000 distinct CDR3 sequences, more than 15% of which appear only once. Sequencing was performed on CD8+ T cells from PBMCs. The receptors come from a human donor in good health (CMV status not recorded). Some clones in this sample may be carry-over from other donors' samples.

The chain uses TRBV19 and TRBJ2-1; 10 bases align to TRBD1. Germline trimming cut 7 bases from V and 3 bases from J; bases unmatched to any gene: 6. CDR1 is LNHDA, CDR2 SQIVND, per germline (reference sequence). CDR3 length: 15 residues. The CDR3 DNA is TGTGCCAGTAAGTCGACAGGGGGCTTCTACAATGAGCAGTTCTTC. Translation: CASKSTGGFYNEQFF. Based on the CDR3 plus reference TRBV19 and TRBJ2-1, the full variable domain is DGGITQSPKYLFRKEGQNVTLSCEQNLNHDAMYWYRQDPGQGLRLIYYSQIVNDFQKGDIAEGYSVSREKKESFPLTVTSAQKNPTAFYLCASKSTGGFYNEQFFGPGTRLTVL.

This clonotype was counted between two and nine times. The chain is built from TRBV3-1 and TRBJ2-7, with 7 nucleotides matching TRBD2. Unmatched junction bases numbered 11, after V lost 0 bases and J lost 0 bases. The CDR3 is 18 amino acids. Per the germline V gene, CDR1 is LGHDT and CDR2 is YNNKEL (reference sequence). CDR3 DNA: TGTGCCAGCAGCCAAGACCTAGGCAGCGGGGTGAGCTCCTACGAGCAGTACTTC. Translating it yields CASSQDLGSGVSSYEQYF.

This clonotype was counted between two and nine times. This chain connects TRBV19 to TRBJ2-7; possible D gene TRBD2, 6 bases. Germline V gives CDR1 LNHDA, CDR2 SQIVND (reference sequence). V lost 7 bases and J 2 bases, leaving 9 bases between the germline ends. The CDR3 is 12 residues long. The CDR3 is CASNGLTYEQYF. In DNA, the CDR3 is TGTGCCAGTAACGGACTAACCTACGAGCAGTACTTC.

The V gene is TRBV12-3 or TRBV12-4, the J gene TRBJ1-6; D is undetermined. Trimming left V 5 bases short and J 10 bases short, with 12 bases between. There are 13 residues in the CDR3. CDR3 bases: TGTGCCAGCAGTCCGTTGGAACACTCACCCCTCCACTTT. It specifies CASSPLEHSPLHF.

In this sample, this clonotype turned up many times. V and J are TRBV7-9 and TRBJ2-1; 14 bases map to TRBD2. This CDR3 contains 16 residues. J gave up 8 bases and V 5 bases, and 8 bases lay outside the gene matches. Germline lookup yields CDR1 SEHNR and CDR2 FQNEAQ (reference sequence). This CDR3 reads CASSPSTSGRAHEQFF. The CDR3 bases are TGTGCCAGCAGCCCATCGACTAGCGGGAGGGCCCATGAGCAGTTCTTC.

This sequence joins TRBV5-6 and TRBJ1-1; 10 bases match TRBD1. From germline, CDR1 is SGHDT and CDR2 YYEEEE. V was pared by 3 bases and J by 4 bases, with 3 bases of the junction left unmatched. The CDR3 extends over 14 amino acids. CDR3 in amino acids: CASSWGDRGTEAFF. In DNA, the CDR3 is TGTGCCAGCAGCTGGGGGGACAGGGGCACTGAAGCTTTCTTT.

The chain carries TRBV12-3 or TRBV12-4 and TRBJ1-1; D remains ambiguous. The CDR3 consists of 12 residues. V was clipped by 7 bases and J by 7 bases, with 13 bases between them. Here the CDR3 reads CASISPVFEAFF. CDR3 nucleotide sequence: TGTGCCAGCATCTCGCCTGTCTTTGAAGCTTTCTTT.

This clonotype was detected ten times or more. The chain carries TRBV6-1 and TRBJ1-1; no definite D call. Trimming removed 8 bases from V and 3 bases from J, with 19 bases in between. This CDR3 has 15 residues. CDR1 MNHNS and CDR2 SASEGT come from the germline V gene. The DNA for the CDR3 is TGTGCCAGCTACCCCGTAAGGGAAGGGCACACTGAAGCTTTCTTT. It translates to CASYPVREGHTEAFF.

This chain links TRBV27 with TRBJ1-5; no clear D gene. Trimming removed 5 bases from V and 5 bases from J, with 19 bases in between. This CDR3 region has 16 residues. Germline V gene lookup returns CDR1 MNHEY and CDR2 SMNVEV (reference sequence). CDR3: CASSSSYGEKDQPQHF. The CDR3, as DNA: TGTGCCAGCAGTAGCTCTTATGGCGAGAAGGATCAGCCCCAGCATTTT.

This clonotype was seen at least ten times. DNA for the CDR3: TGTGCCAGCAGCCACCGCGAAGGGGGCACTGAAGCTTTCTTT. Translation: CASSHREGGTEAFF. The chain carries TRBV7-9 and TRBJ1-1; D is possibly TRBD1 (6 bases). Deletions cut 5 bases from V and 4 bases from J, with 14 bases between. CDR1 is SEHNR and CDR2 is FQNEAQ in the germline V gene (reference sequence). The CDR3 runs to 14 residues.

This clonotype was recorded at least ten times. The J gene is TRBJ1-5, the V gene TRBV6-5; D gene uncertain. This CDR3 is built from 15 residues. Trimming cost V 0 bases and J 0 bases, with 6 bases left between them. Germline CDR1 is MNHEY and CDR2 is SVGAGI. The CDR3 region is CASSYSKYSNQPQHF. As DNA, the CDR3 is TGTGCCAGCAGTTACTCTAAATATAGCAATCAGCCCCAGCATTTT.